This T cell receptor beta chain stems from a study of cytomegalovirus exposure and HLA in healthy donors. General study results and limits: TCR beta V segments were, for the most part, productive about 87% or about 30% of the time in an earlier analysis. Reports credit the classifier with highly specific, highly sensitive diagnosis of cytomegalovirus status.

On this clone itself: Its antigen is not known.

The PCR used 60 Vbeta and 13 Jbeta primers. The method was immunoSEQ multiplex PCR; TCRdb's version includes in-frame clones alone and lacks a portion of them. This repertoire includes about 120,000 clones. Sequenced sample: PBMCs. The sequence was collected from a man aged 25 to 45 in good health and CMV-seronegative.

CDR3 residues: CASSLAGTGYNEQFF. The CDR3 DNA reads TGCGCCAGCAGCTTGGCTGGGACTGGCTACAATGAGCAGTTCTTC. The genes are TRBV5-1 and TRBJ2-1, with D tentatively TRBD2 (6 bases). This CDR3 has 15 amino acids. Germline V gives CDR1 SGHRS, CDR2 YFSETQ. V shed 0 bases and J shed 3 bases, with 10 bases lying between them.